This TCR beta chain stems from a study of T cells in Graves' hyperthyroidism and ophthalmopathy. Across the whole study: At initial diagnosis, before any treatment had begun, peripheral blood was obtained.

V was cut by 3 bases and J by 5 bases, with 8 bases left in between. The CDR3 runs 13 residues. Germline V gene sequence: CDR1 SGDLS, CDR2 YYNGEE. This clonotype was seen many times. RNA transcripts were the template for amplifying TCR beta CDR3 regions. The primer set for the first-round RT-PCR of the TCR CDR3 was HTBI. MiXCR, applied by TCRdb to the multiplex PCR reads, yields one record per CDR3 protein. The sample gives 340,000 or so distinct CDR3 sequences, 18% of which show up once; around 47% is in the top ten. The source of this sequence is a woman in her 50s with Graves' hyperthyroidism. J is TRBJ2-2 and V is TRBV9, with D unresolved. Sequencing input: blood. In DNA form, the CDR3 reads TGTGCCAGCAGCGGATGGTGGACCGGGGAGCTGTTTTTT. Its translation: CASSGWWTGELFF.